The entry below gives a single T cell receptor (beta chain) sequence along with its context. What it recognizes is unknown. These data come from a study of T-cell memory formation after mild COVID-19. For the study at large: TCR clusters were mostly donor specific.

TCRdb ran MiXCR on the 5' RACE reads and lists one entry per CDR3 protein. The data hold about 210,000 distinct CDR3 sequences, with roughly 10% observed a single time. Findings and caveats of the study: Contracting CD4+ clones were located mainly in CM and EM, and CD8+ clones in EMRA. Still unconfirmed is whether the second-wave clones peaking on day 37 recognized SARS-CoV-2.

Germline CDR1 is SNHLY and CDR2 is FYNNEI. V lost 3 bases and J lost 10, with 9 bases in between. The CDR3 loop spans 11 amino acids. This TCR was recovered from a man aged 18-30 years who had mild COVID-19 (a few samples of this study predate the infection). Cell type and time point are not known. The chain employs TRBV2 and TRBJ1-1; D gene ambiguous. The sequenced sample was PBMCs or a T cell subset sorted from them (not recorded which). CDR3 protein: CASSDGVIAFF. As DNA, the CDR3 is TGTGCCAGCAGTGACGGGGTGATAGCTTTCTTT.